These 23 T cell receptor beta chains were all obtained from the same sample, sequenced in a study of beta chain features in type 1 diabetes. The authors reverse transcribed all of the isolated RNA, so sequencing captured expressed TCRB transcripts. The protocol was immunoSEQ multiplex PCR, while the TCRdb copy is restricted to in-frame clones and leaves out a portion. The sample carries some 150,000 clones, around a tenth recorded once. Sequencing was carried out using central memory CD4+ T cells from blood. Receptor source: a woman in her 40s in good health.

This clone was seen a few times. The chain employs TRBV19 and TRBJ1-2; possibly TRBD1 for D (5 bases). The germline V gene has CDR1 LNHDA and CDR2 SQIVND (reference sequence). The CDR3 runs 14 residues. V lost 3 bases and J lost 10, with 18 bases in between. The CDR3 loop is CASSMALGVGHYTF. DNA of the CDR3: TGTGCCAGTAGTATGGCGCTGGGCGTGGGGCACTACACCTTC.

This clone was seen only a few times. The V and J genes are TRBV5-1 and TRBJ1-2; TRBD1 is a possible D gene (6 bases). Trimming cost V 4 bases and J 4 bases, with 11 bases left between them. CDR3 length equals 13 residues. Germline CDR1 SGHRS, CDR2 YFSETQ. The CDR3 loop reads CASSEGQPYGYTF. CDR3 DNA sequence: TGCGCCAGCAGCGAGGGACAACCCTATGGCTACACCTTC. The whole variable domain, remainder taken from reference TRBV5-1 and TRBJ1-2, is KAGVTQTPRYLIKTRGQQVTLSCSPISGHRSVSWYQQTPGQGLQFLFEYFSETQRNKGNFPGRFSGRQFSNSRSEMNVSTLELGDSALYLCASSEGQPYGYTFGSGTRLTVV.

In its sample, this clone was seen a few times. The J gene is TRBJ2-3, the V gene TRBV7-2, with D possibly being TRBD2 (6 bases). Trimming removed 3 bases at V and 4 bases at J, with 8 bases between. This CDR3 has 13 amino acids. Germline loops: CDR1 SGHTA, CDR2 FQGNSA. CDR3 sequence reads: CASSFGEADTQYF. For the CDR3, the DNA is TGTGCCAGCAGCTTCGGGGAGGCAGATACGCAGTATTTT.

This clone was detected only a few times. This chain uses TRBV4-3 with TRBJ1-1; maybe TRBD1 (5 bases). V lost 3 bases, J lost 1 base, and 15 bases lay in between. The CDR3 has 16 amino acids. Germline V gene lookup returns CDR1 LGHNA and CDR2 YSLEER. DNA for the CDR3: TGCGCCAGCAGCCAGGGAGGGGCAGGGACGAACACTGAAGCTTTCTTT. As protein: CASSQGGAGTNTEAFF.

On this clone itself: Sequence at one end of the junction differs from germline and may be a read error. This sequence joins TRBV7-7 and TRBJ2-5; tentative D call: TRBD2 (5 bases). Per the germline V gene, CDR1 is SSHAT and CDR2 is FNYEAQ (reference sequence). The CDR3 covers 14 residues. The CDR3 sequence: CASSSGSYQETQYF. CDR3 bases: TGTGCTAGCAGCTCGGGGAGTTACCAAGAGACCCAGTACTTC.

With respect to this clone: The junction and the germline gene differ at one end; a read error may be behind it. V gene TRBV4-1 combines with J gene TRBJ2-1, with 7 positions matching TRBD2. The CDR3 consists of 16 residues. The V gene's germline CDR1 is MGHRA and CDR2 YSYEKL. CDR3 sequence (DNA): TGTGCCAGCAGCCAAGATCGGGGGGTTCCCTCCAATGAGCAGTTCTTC. This sequence encodes CASSQDRGVPSNEQFF.

This clone was counted a few times. This chain uses TRBV14 with TRBJ1-1, with 11 positions matching TRBD1. This CDR3 is 16 amino acids long. V shed 5 bases and J 7 bases; nucleotides not matched to a gene: 12. The germline V gene has CDR1 SGHDN and CDR2 FVKESK. The CDR3 region is CASSIRGQGGGSEAFF. CDR3 nucleotides: TGTGCCAGCAGCATTAGGGGACAGGGGGGAGGAAGTGAAGCTTTCTTT.

V gene TRBV25-1 combines with J gene TRBJ2-1; 8 nucleotides match TRBD1. From germline, CDR1 is MGHDK and CDR2 SYGVNS. V gave up 7 bases and J gave up 8 bases; unmatched junction bases: 13. There are 15 residues in the CDR3. In DNA form, the CDR3 reads TGTGCCAGCAAAGCCCCGGGACAGGTATCGGATGAGCAGTTCTTC. Translating gives CASKAPGQVSDEQFF.

This clone was observed many times. This rearrangement joins TRBV7-8 to TRBJ1-4; 8 nucleotides agree with TRBD1. This CDR3 comprises 14 residues. V shed 4 bases and J 6 bases; nucleotides not matched to a gene: 4. Germline lookup yields CDR1 SGHVS and CDR2 FQNEAQ. This CDR3 reads CASSSGQGYEKLFF. In DNA form, the CDR3 reads TGTGCCAGCAGCTCCGGACAGGGTTATGAAAAACTGTTTTTT.

In this sample, this clone turned up a few times. The chain links TRBV5-6 to TRBJ2-1; D is perhaps TRBD1 (7 bases). The germline gives CDR1 SGHDT, CDR2 YYEEEE. This CDR3 has 16 amino acids. Trimming took off 4 bases at V and 0 bases at J, with 14 bases between the two ends. CDR3 residues: CASSEPGGSSYNEQFF. In nucleotides, the CDR3 is TGTGCCAGCAGCGAGCCAGGGGGGAGCTCCTACAATGAGCAGTTCTTC.

V is TRBV2 and J is TRBJ1-1; perhaps TRBD1 as D (6 bases). The germline V gene encodes CDR1 SNHLY and CDR2 FYNNEI. The CDR3 is 13 residues long. V was shortened by 9 bases and J by 3 bases, with 14 bases between the two germline ends. This CDR3 reads CASRDRIDTEAFF. The CDR3, as DNA: TGTGCCAGTCGAGACAGGATCGACACTGAAGCTTTCTTT.

The chain employs TRBV5-4 and TRBJ2-5; TRBD2 is a possible D gene (6 bases). Deletions cut 6 bases from V and 5 bases from J, with 14 bases between. This CDR3 is built from 13 residues. Germline-derived CDR1 and CDR2 are SGHNT and YYREEE (reference sequence). CDR3 amino acids: CASTSGVLETQYF. CDR3 DNA: TGTGCCAGCACCTCGGGGGTCTTGGAGACCCAGTACTTC. Drawing the rest from reference TRBV5-4 and TRBJ2-5, the complete variable domain is ETGVTQSPTHLIKTRGQQVTLRCSSQSGHNTVSWYQQALGQGPQFIFQYYREEENGRGNFPPRFSGLQFPNYSSELNVNALELDDSALYLCASTSGVLETQYFGPGTRLLVL.

This clone came up a few times. V usage is TRBV4-1 and J usage is TRBJ1-4; D gene ambiguous. Looked up from germline, CDR1 is MGHRA and CDR2 is YSYEKL. The CDR3 loop spans 17 amino acids. The V and J ends lost 4 bases and 4 bases respectively, with 19 bases between them. CDR3 residues: CASSRASRAAFNEKLFF. The CDR3 DNA reads TGCGCCAGCAGCCGAGCCTCGAGGGCAGCTTTTAATGAAAAACTGTTTTTT.

This clone was detected only a few times. This chain uses TRBV7-9 with TRBJ1-4; D unclear. Trimming stripped 6 bases from V and 8 bases from J, with 10 bases between. The CDR3 runs 12 residues. CDR1 and CDR2 (germline): SEHNR, FQNEAQ (reference sequence). CDR3 protein: CASSRLGEKLFF. The CDR3, as DNA: TGTGCCAGCAGTCGACTAGGGGAAAAACTGTTTTTT.

The chain joins TRBV6-5 to TRBJ1-2; D unresolved. V lost 6 bases, J lost 1 base, and 12 bases lay in between. The CDR3 runs 14 residues. Germline CDR1 reads MNHEY; CDR2 reads SVGAGI. The CDR3 sequence: CASRPRGVNYGYTF. CDR3 bases: TGTGCCAGCAGGCCCCGGGGAGTTAACTATGGCTACACCTTC.

This clone was counted between two and nine times. V and J are TRBV28 and TRBJ2-7, with 9 bases identical to TRBD1. Germline loops: CDR1 MDHEN, CDR2 SYDVKM. The CDR3 contains 14 residues. V was clipped by 7 bases and J by 2 bases; unmatched bases: 6. The CDR3 protein is CASTSGTGTYEQYF. DNA of the CDR3: TGTGCCAGCACATCCGGGACAGGGACCTACGAGCAGTACTTC.

The chain carries TRBV6-1 and TRBJ2-7, with TRBD1 matching over 11 bases. The CDR3 covers 18 residues. The germline V gene encodes CDR1 MNHNS and CDR2 SASEGT. The junction had 13 bases not matched to a gene; V was cut back by 5 bases and J by 1 base. The DNA of the CDR3 is TGTGCCAGCAGTAAAGTAGGGACAGGGGGAGGGCAGTCCTACGAGCAGTACTTC. This encodes CASSKVGTGGGQSYEQYF.

In this sample, this clone turned up many times. The genes are TRBV10-2 and TRBJ2-7; 9 bases align to TRBD2. The CDR3 totals 12 residues. Germline CDR1 WSHSY, CDR2 SAAADI. V shed 3 bases and J 13 bases; nucleotides not matched to a gene: 7. As DNA, the CDR3 is TGCGCCAGCAGTGAAATAGCGGGGGACATATACTTC. Amino acids: CASSEIAGDIYF.

A few counts support this clone. The chain couples TRBV29-1 to TRBJ2-2, with a possible D match to TRBD2 (5 bases). The CDR3 contains 14 residues. V was clipped by 3 bases and J by 5 bases, with 13 bases between them. In germline, CDR1 is SQVTM, CDR2 ANQGSEA. The CDR3, as DNA: TGCAGCGTTGATCCCGGGAAAGGGACCGGGGAGCTGTTTTTT. Protein: CSVDPGKGTGELFF.

This chain connects TRBV2 to TRBJ1-1; D gene ambiguous. This CDR3 spans 14 amino acids. The germline gives CDR1 SNHLY, CDR2 FYNNEI. V lost 7 bases to trimming and J lost 1 base, with 13 bases between them. CDR3 amino acids: CASTSPVGNTEAFF. The DNA of the CDR3 is TGTGCCAGCACTTCCCCAGTTGGGAACACTGAAGCTTTCTTT.

This chain joins TRBV5-6 and TRBJ2-6, with D perhaps TRBD1 (6 bases). Per germline, CDR1 SGHDT and CDR2 YYEEEE. The CDR3 has 17 residues. V was shortened by 1 base and J by 0 bases, with 11 bases between the two germline ends. The CDR3 reads CASSLQGLSSGANVLTF. The CDR3 DNA is TGTGCCAGCAGCTTGCAGGGGTTAAGCTCTGGGGCCAACGTCCTGACTTTC.

This clone was seen more than once but under ten times. This chain connects TRBV6-6 to TRBJ2-7, with D tentatively TRBD1 (6 bases). Germline CDR1 reads MNHNY; CDR2 reads SVGAGI (reference sequence). Trimming removed 6 bases from V and 3 bases from J, with 15 bases in between. There are 14 residues in the CDR3. This CDR3 reads CASSTRDKNYEQYF. CDR3 in DNA: TGTGCCAGCAGCACCCGGGACAAGAACTACGAGCAGTACTTC.

The J gene is TRBJ2-7, the V gene TRBV6-1; TRBD1 might be the D (5 bases). In germline, CDR1 is MNHNS, CDR2 SASEGT. V lost 4 bases and J 9 bases, leaving 19 bases between the germline ends. This CDR3 has 14 amino acids. The CDR3 DNA is TGTGCCAGCAGTGCTCGAAGGGGCGAGCAGGGGCAGTACTTC. Residues: CASSARRGEQGQYF.